This entry is about one TCR beta chain. The antigen is undetermined. Trimming removed 10 bases from V and 1 base from J, with 8 bases in between. The CDR3 extends over 11 amino acids. Per the germline V gene, CDR1 is SEHNR and CDR2 is FQNEAQ (reference sequence). The PCR used 60 Vbeta and 13 Jbeta primers. Measured with immunoSEQ multiplex PCR; TCRdb has only the in-frame clones, and not every one. The table lists over 150,000 clones, 65% to 85% of them singletons. This entry belongs to a study of cytomegalovirus exposure and HLA in healthy donors. Study results and limitations: Rare TCR sequences predominated, though certain public TCRs were found in many donors.

Whereas donors were nominally healthy upon sampling, unrecorded immune exposures were probable. The gene calls are TRBV7-9 and TRBJ2-7, with D tentatively TRBD1 (6 bases). This receptor was identified in a woman aged 40 to 50 in good health and CMV-seropositive. Sequenced sample: PBMCs. DNA for the CDR3: TGTGCCACCGGACAGTCCTACGAGCAGTACTTC. Its translation: CATGQSYEQYF. The full variable domain, with the rest looked up from reference TRBV7-9 and TRBJ2-7, is DTGVSQNPRHKITKRGQNVTFRCDPISEHNRLYWYRQTLGQGPEFLTYFQNEAQLEKSRLLSDRFSAERPKGSFSTLEIQRTEQGDSAMYLCATGQSYEQYFGPGTRLTVT.